The 6 T cell receptor beta chains below come from one sample, sequenced in a study of T-cell memory formation after mild COVID-19 (dated by TCRdb to 2020 to 2022). Library preparation was by 5' RACE. The listed sequencing device is Illumina NovaSeq 6000. TCRdb reran the public reads through fastp at Q25 and MiXCR, keeping productive beta chains. Records with the same CDR3 protein are collapsed into one entry carrying the most frequent genes and DNA. The sample table lists 280,000 or so distinct CDR3 sequences, 7% to 10% of them with a count of one. In total, the top ten clones hold roughly 22% of the sample. The specimen was PBMCs or a T cell subset sorted from them (not recorded which). The receptor set was obtained from a man aged 18 to 35 who had mild COVID-19 (a few samples of this study predate the infection). The sample titles of this study are shuffled in the database, so cell type and time point are left out; the donor was told from shared clones.

The chain carries TRBV5-1 and TRBJ2-3; a possible D gene is TRBD1 (5 bases). The ends were cut back, 0 bases at V and 4 bases at J, with 15 bases in the middle. Germline assignment: CDR1 SGHRS and CDR2 YFSETQ. CDR3 length: 16 residues. The CDR3 nucleotides are TGCGCCAGCAGCTTGGCCGCAGGGTTTGGTGCAGATACGCAGTATTTT. Residues: CASSLAAGFGADTQYF.

This clonotype came up many times. The V call is TRBV7-9, the J call TRBJ1-4; unclear D gene. Germline V lookup: CDR1 SEHNR, CDR2 FQNEAQ (reference sequence). Between the trimmed V and J ends, which lost 0 bases and 0 bases, there was a span of 2 bases. This CDR3 comprises 14 residues. The CDR3 sequence is CASSLAATNEKLFF. The CDR3 DNA is TGTGCCAGCAGCTTAGCAGCAACTAATGAAAAACTGTTTTTT.

This clonotype was seen a handful of times. J is TRBJ2-2 and V is TRBV5-1, with no clear D. The CDR3 spans 14 residues. V was clipped by 2 bases and J by 2 bases, with 7 bases between them. CDR1 is SGHRS, CDR2 YFSETQ, per germline. As DNA, the CDR3 is TGCGCCAGCAGCTTCCCAGAAAACACCGGGGAGCTGTTTTTT. Translated, it gives CASSFPENTGELFF.

The V gene is TRBV12-3 or TRBV12-4, the J gene TRBJ2-2, with 9 nucleotides matching TRBD2. The CDR3 is 22 amino acids. Germline trimming cut 5 bases from V and 2 bases from J; bases unmatched to any gene: 24. CDR3 DNA sequence: TGTGCCAGCAGTCCGGCTCGTATACAGCGGGGGGCCTACCCTCCTAACACCGGGGAGCTGTTTTTT. Translated: CASSPARIQRGAYPPNTGELFF.

This clonotype came up a few times. The chain couples TRBV10-3 to TRBJ2-1; 11 nucleotides align to TRBD2. The V gene end was trimmed by 6 bases and the J gene end by 1 base; junction bases not matched to a gene: 17. Per germline, CDR1 ENHRY and CDR2 SYGVKD. CDR3 length equals 20 residues. CDR3 nucleotide sequence: TGTGCCATCAGAGACAGCCCCGGACTAGCGGGCGCCGTTTCCTACAATGAGCAGTTCTTC. Translated: CAIRDSPGLAGAVSYNEQFF.

In its sample, this clonotype was seen a few times. The chain joins TRBV7-9 to TRBJ1-1; no firm D call. Germline V gives CDR1 SEHNR, CDR2 FQNEAQ (reference sequence). V was clipped by 1 base and J by 5 bases, with 8 bases between them. This CDR3 is built from 13 residues. CDR3 protein: CASSLEGRTEAFF. For the CDR3, the DNA is TGTGCCAGCAGCTTAGAAGGGAGGACTGAAGCTTTCTTT. Looking up the rest from reference TRBV7-9 and TRBJ1-1 gives the full variable domain: DTGVSQNPRHKITKRGQNVTFRCDPISEHNRLYWYRQTLGQGPEFLTYFQNEAQLEKSRLLSDRFSAERPKGSFSTLEIQRTEQGDSAMYLCASSLEGRTEAFFGQGTRLTVV.